These 2 T cell receptor beta chains came from one sample sequenced in a study of identical twins. TCRdb analysed the 5' RACE reads with MiXCR anew, one entry per CDR3 protein. The sample holds fewer than 900,000 distinct CDR3 sequences, approximately 21% seen once. The data were also submitted as part of a second study, on T cells expressing NK-cell markers.

Sequenced material: PBMCs. The receptors come from a young woman in good health.

Details on this clonotype: Germline and junction disagree at one end, which may indicate a read error. This chain uses TRBV29-1 with TRBJ2-3, with a possible D match to TRBD1 (6 bases). This CDR3 contains 13 residues. Germline V gene sequence: CDR1 SQVTM, CDR2 ANQGSEA. The CDR3 DNA follows: TGCAGCGTTGCTAGGGGGACGGAAGATCCGCAGTATTTT. Residues: CSVARGTEDPQYF.

This clonotype was observed a few times. This chain connects TRBV6-5 to TRBJ2-7, with D possibly TRBD1 on 6 matching bases. V was trimmed by 0 bases and J by 3 bases, leaving 9 bases between them. This CDR3 is 14 amino acids long. CDR1 and CDR2 (germline): MNHEY, SVGAGI. This chain's CDR3 is CASSYSGGFYEQYF. In DNA form, the CDR3 reads TGTGCCAGCAGTTACTCAGGGGGATTCTACGAGCAGTACTTC.